The T cell receptor (beta chain) under discussion was sequenced for a study of CD8+CD57+ T cells in acquired aplastic anemia. About the study: Across the sorted CD4+ and CD8+ cells, DNA amounts averaged approximately 3.1 ug.

A remark on this clonotype: Its antigen remains unidentified.

Profiling that covered TCR beta VDJ and CDR3 relied on genomic DNA as its template. A single record per CDR3 protein comes from TCRdb applying MiXCR to the reads. Of tens of thousands of distinct CDR3 sequences detected, under 65% appear once; the ten largest clones hold about 8.9%. After removal of 5 bases from V and 5 bases from J, the junction contained 9 bases not matched to a gene. The CDR3 is made up of 15 amino acids. From germline, CDR1 is LNHDA and CDR2 SQIVND (reference sequence). Regarding the study as a whole: For CD8+ Simpson's diversity, patients and controls showed no significant difference.

V and J are TRBV19 and TRBJ2-5; 9 bases match TRBD1. The source of this sequence is a human donor in good health, serving as a control. Material: sorted CD4+, CD8+, or CD8+CD57+ T cells (not recorded which) from PBMCs. CDR3 nucleotide sequence: TGTGCCAGTAGTTCCGGGACAGGGAGTTACGAGACCCAGTACTTC. This gives the protein CASSSGTGSYETQYF.